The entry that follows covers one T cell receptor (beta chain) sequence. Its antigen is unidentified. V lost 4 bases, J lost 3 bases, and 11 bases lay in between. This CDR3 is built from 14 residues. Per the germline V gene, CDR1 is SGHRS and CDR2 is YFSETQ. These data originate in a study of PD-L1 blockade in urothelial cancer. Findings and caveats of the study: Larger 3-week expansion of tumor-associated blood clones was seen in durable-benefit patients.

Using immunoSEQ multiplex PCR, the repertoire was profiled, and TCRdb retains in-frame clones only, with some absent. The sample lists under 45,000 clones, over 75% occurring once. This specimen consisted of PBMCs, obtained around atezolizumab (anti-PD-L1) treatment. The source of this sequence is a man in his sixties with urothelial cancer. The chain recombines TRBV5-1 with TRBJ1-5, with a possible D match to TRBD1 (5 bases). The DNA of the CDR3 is TGCGCCAGCAGCCCTGACAGTTACAATCAGCCCCAGCATTTT. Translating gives CASSPDSYNQPQHF.